Below are 8 T cell receptor beta chains sequenced from a single sample in a study of T cell repertoires in cytomegalovirus infection (dated by TCRdb to the late 2010s). Which antigens these TCRs recognize remains unknown. Sequencing instrument: Illumina HiSeq 1500. The raw public reads went through TCRdb reprocessing: fastp at Q25, MiXCR clone calling, in-frame beta chains kept. Here each entry gathers all rows of one CDR3 protein and keeps the most common genes and DNA. Across this sample there are about 900,000 distinct CDR3 sequences, with roughly 30% seen only once. The ten largest clones add up to over 12% of the sample. Reading the label with the study, this specimen's treatment or condition is: in vitro stimulation with specific CMV peptide epitopes to enrich CMV-specific T cells. Sequenced here: cultured CD8+ T cells from PBMCs, sampled from culture after CMV antigen stimulation. These TCRs come from a human donor in good health (CMV status not recorded). Some clones in this sample may be carry-over from other donors' samples.

The chain joins TRBV27 to TRBJ1-6, with 8 positions matching TRBD1. J lost 13 bases, V lost 4 bases, and 9 bases had no gene match. The germline V gene encodes CDR1 MNHEY and CDR2 SMNVEV (reference sequence). The length of the CDR3 is 14 residues. The CDR3 DNA sequence: TGTGCCAGCAGTTCCGGACAGGGCAAAATGCCCCTCCACTTT. Encoded protein: CASSSGQGKMPLHF.

This clonotype has more than one count but fewer than ten. V and J are TRBV7-9 and TRBJ1-1, with 9 bases identical to TRBD1. The trim removed 2 bases at V and 7 bases at J, leaving 8 bases unmatched. CDR3 length: 15 amino acids. Germline CDR1 SEHNR, CDR2 FQNEAQ (reference sequence). Written as DNA, the CDR3 is TGTGCCAGCAGCTTAACGGGACAGGGCCTGCTTGAAGCTTTCTTT. Translated, it gives CASSLTGQGLLEAFF.

The chain combines TRBV9 with TRBJ1-1; D remains unclear. The CDR3 is 12 residues long. Germline CDR1 reads SGDLS; CDR2 reads YYNGEE. V was shortened by 3 bases and J by 3 bases, with 6 bases between the two germline ends. The CDR3 nucleotides read TGTGCCAGCAGCGGGACTCACACTGAAGCTTTCTTT. Its translation: CASSGTHTEAFF.

This clonotype was counted a few times. The chain joins TRBV5-5 to TRBJ1-2; no definite D call. CDR1 SGHKS and CDR2 YYEKEE come from the germline V gene (reference sequence). V was pared by 6 bases and J by 6 bases, with 21 bases between. The CDR3 runs to 15 residues. The CDR3 coding sequence is TGTGCCAGCACCCGCTCCCCAGGCGATTACAATGGCTACACCTTC. Translating gives CASTRSPGDYNGYTF.

This rearrangement joins TRBV4-1 to TRBJ1-4; possible D gene TRBD1, 6 bases. The CDR3 length is 16 residues. CDR1 and CDR2 from the germline V gene are MGHRA and YSYEKL. Trimming removed 3 bases at V and 0 bases at J, with 11 bases between. The CDR3: CASSQWDKATNEKLFF. CDR3 nucleotides: TGCGCCAGCAGCCAGTGGGACAAAGCAACTAATGAAAAACTGTTTTTT.

This chain connects TRBV12-3 or TRBV12-4 to TRBJ2-3; no definite D call. The CDR3 contains 13 residues. V was cut by 7 bases and J by 2 bases, with 10 bases left in between. CDR3 DNA sequence: TGTGCCAGCATCCAAGTCTCCACAGATACGCAGTATTTT. Translated: CASIQVSTDTQYF.

This clonotype was seen only a few times. The chain joins TRBV27 to TRBJ2-7; 10 bases are shared with TRBD1. J gave up 6 bases and V 2 bases, and 19 bases lay outside the gene matches. The CDR3 has 19 amino acids. The germline V gene encodes CDR1 MNHEY and CDR2 SMNVEV (reference sequence). This CDR3 reads CASSLTPISLWDRGSEQYF. As DNA, the CDR3 is TGTGCCAGCAGTTTAACCCCGATTAGCCTCTGGGACAGGGGCTCCGAGCAGTACTTC.

This chain links TRBV4-1 with TRBJ2-3; 9 nucleotides agree with TRBD2. The CDR3 length is 17 residues. CDR1 is MGHRA, CDR2 YSYEKL, per germline. V was clipped by 4 bases and J by 1 base; unmatched bases: 9. CDR3 in DNA: TGCGCCAGCAGCCGGCGAGGGGAGCGGGGGGGCACAGATACGCAGTATTTT. This translates into CASSRRGERGGTDTQYF.